One sample yielded the 31 T cell receptor beta chains listed below, sequenced in a study of blood T cell repertoires in COVID-19. Sequencing was performed with immunoSEQ multiplex PCR; in TCRdb, only in-frame clones are kept and a portion is missing. The sample yields a few hundred thousand clones, roughly four fifths seen once. Sequences were obtained from PBMCs or T cells enriched from blood (not recorded which). Receptors were obtained from a man aged 40-55 years who had recovered from COVID-19.

This chain joins TRBV5-1 and TRBJ2-1; 7 bases fit TRBD2. The V and J ends lost 3 bases and 9 bases, in that order; junction bases with no gene match: 12. CDR3 size: 15 residues. CDR1 and CDR2 from the germline V gene are SGHRS and YFSETQ. This CDR3 is CASSYMQGGPGEQFF. CDR3 nucleotides: TGCGCCAGCAGCTATATGCAGGGAGGGCCAGGTGAGCAGTTCTTC.

This chain links TRBV6-5 with TRBJ1-6; TRBD1 agrees at 7 bases. This CDR3 is 15 amino acids long. V trimming: 2 bases; J trimming: 4 bases; junction bases outside the gene matches: 2. CDR1 MNHEY and CDR2 SVGAGI come from the germline V gene. The chain's CDR3 is CASSYGTDYNSPLHF. Written as DNA, the CDR3 is TGTGCCAGCAGTTACGGGACAGATTATAATTCACCCCTCCACTTT.

In nucleotides, the CDR3 is TGTGCCAGCAGGCCCCAGGGTTCGGACACTGAAGCTTTCTTT. As protein: CASRPQGSDTEAFF. This sequence joins TRBV5-4 and TRBJ1-1, with TRBD1 as a possible D gene (5 bases). V was trimmed by 5 bases and J by 3 bases, leaving 14 bases between them. This CDR3 spans 14 amino acids. CDR1 SGHNT and CDR2 YYREEE come from the germline V gene (reference sequence).

The V call is TRBV9, the J call TRBJ2-7, with a tentative D call TRBD2 (6 bases). There are 14 residues in the CDR3. The V gene's germline CDR1 is SGDLS and CDR2 YYNGEE. The V end was cut by 4 bases, the J end by 3 bases, with 14 bases between. CDR3 sequence: CASSQGGDLYEQYF. The CDR3 nucleotides read TGTGCCAGCAGCCAGGGAGGAGACCTCTACGAGCAGTACTTC.

The V gene is TRBV4-1, the J gene TRBJ2-2; a weak D match, TRBD2 (5 bases). This CDR3 is 12 amino acids long. The germline V gene encodes CDR1 MGHRA and CDR2 YSYEKL. V was pared by 3 bases and J by 7 bases, with 6 bases between. CDR3 in DNA: TGCGCCAGCAGCCATGGAGGCGGGGAGCTGTTTTTT. Its translation is CASSHGGGELFF.

V usage is TRBV11-2 and J usage is TRBJ2-3; a weak D match, TRBD2 (6 bases). Trimming removed 4 bases at V and 0 bases at J, with 11 bases between. The germline V gene encodes CDR1 SGHAT and CDR2 FQNNGV. The CDR3 consists of 15 residues. The CDR3 is CASSSSSASTDTQYF. The CDR3 nucleotides are TGTGCCAGCAGCTCATCTAGCGCCAGCACAGATACGCAGTATTTT. The full variable domain, rest sourced from reference TRBV11-2 and TRBJ2-3, is EAGVAQSPRYKIIEKRQSVAFWCNPISGHATLYWYQQILGQGPKLLIQFQNNGVVDDSQLPKDRFSAERLKGVDSTLKIQPAKLEDSAVYLCASSSSSASTDTQYFGPGTRLTVL.

The V gene is TRBV11-2, the J gene TRBJ2-7, with 9 positions matching TRBD1. V shed 5 bases, J shed 2 bases, and the junction held 4 bases outside the gene matches. Germline loops: CDR1 SGHAT, CDR2 FQNNGV. This CDR3 has 14 residues. This chain's CDR3 is CASSRDRAAYEQYF. As DNA, the CDR3 is TGTGCCAGCAGCCGGGACAGGGCCGCCTACGAGCAGTACTTC.

The rearrangement uses TRBV18 and TRBJ2-1; TRBD2 is a possible D gene (5 bases). Trimming left V 1 base short and J 0 bases short, with 10 bases between. Germline-derived CDR1 and CDR2 are KGHSH and LQKENI. This CDR3 contains 16 residues. CDR3 in DNA: TGTGCCAGCTCACCACGGGGAGACTCCTCCTACAATGAGCAGTTCTTC. Amino acid sequence: CASSPRGDSSYNEQFF. The full variable domain, rest sourced from reference TRBV18 and TRBJ2-1, is NAGVMQNPRHLVRRRGQEARLRCSPMKGHSHVYWYRQLPEEGLKFMVYLQKENIIDESGMPKERFSAEFPKEGPSILRIQQVVRGDSAAYFCASSPRGDSSYNEQFFGPGTRLTVL.

The chain employs TRBV5-1 and TRBJ1-1; D is possibly TRBD1 (6 bases). The germline gives CDR1 SGHRS, CDR2 YFSETQ. The CDR3 runs 17 residues. V was cut by 0 bases and J by 0 bases, with 15 bases left in between. The CDR3 DNA sequence: TGCGCCAGCAGCTTGGCCAAGGACAGCTTAATGAACACTGAAGCTTTCTTT. Translation gives CASSLAKDSLMNTEAFF.

The chain links TRBV2 to TRBJ2-1; 12 bases agree with TRBD2. CDR1 and CDR2 from the germline V gene are SNHLY and FYNNEI. Unmatched junction bases numbered 7, after V lost 4 bases and J lost 9 bases. The CDR3 is 15 amino acids. This CDR3 reads CASSVLAGGVSEQFF. The CDR3, as DNA: TGTGCCAGCAGTGTCCTAGCGGGGGGGGTGAGTGAGCAGTTCTTC. The full variable domain, rest sourced from reference TRBV2 and TRBJ2-1, is EPEVTQTPSHQVTQMGQEVILRCVPISNHLYFYWYRQILGQKVEFLVSFYNNEISEKSEIFDDQFSVERPDGSNFTLKIRSTKLEDSAMYFCASSVLAGGVSEQFFGPGTRLTVL.

This chain connects TRBV6-5 to TRBJ2-7, with TRBD1 matching 10 bases. The CDR3 covers 14 residues. In germline, CDR1 is MNHEY, CDR2 SVGAGI. The V segment lost 2 bases and the J segment 6 bases; nucleotides outside the gene matches: 4. DNA of the CDR3: TGTGCCAGCAGTTACGGACAGGGGGTGGTCGAGCAGTACTTC. Translating gives CASSYGQGVVEQYF.

V and J are TRBV4-1 and TRBJ1-4, with a weak D call TRBD1 (5 bases). CDR1 is MGHRA and CDR2 is YSYEKL in the germline V gene. The germline V and J ends were trimmed by 0 bases and 1 base, with 18 bases remaining between them. CDR3 size: 19 residues. The CDR3 DNA reads as TGCGCCAGCAGCCAAGATTCTCCCTGGGTGGGGGGAACTAATGAAAAACTGTTTTTT. This translates into CASSQDSPWVGGTNEKLFF.

This chain uses TRBV19 with TRBJ1-5, with 9 bases identical to TRBD1. Losses at the gene ends were 8 bases for V and 0 bases for J; bases not matched to a gene: 14. This CDR3 is 18 amino acids long. Germline lookup yields CDR1 LNHDA and CDR2 SQIVND (reference sequence). CDR3 nucleotides: TGTGCCAGTGGTACGGGGACAGGGTGGATATATAGCAATCAGCCCCAGCATTTT. It yields the protein CASGTGTGWIYSNQPQHF.

The chain has TRBV27 and TRBJ1-5; 7 bases map to TRBD1. CDR3 length: 13 residues. J gave up 4 bases and V 6 bases, and 3 bases lay outside the gene matches. The germline V gene has CDR1 MNHEY and CDR2 SMNVEV (reference sequence). The CDR3 DNA reads TGTGCCAGCAGCCTACAGGGGAATCAGCCCCAGCATTTT. Its protein is CASSLQGNQPQHF.

J is TRBJ2-2 and V is TRBV12-2; TRBD1, as called in the table, went unchecked against the DNA. TRBV12-2 corresponds to a pseudogene. The CDR3 length is 19 residues. For the CDR3, the DNA is TGTGCAAGTCGCTTAGGCGTAGGGACAGGGGGCGTTAATTGCGGGGAGCTGTTTTTT. Amino acid sequence: CASRLGVGTGGVNCGELFF.

The V and J genes are TRBV18 and TRBJ2-3; 8 nucleotides match TRBD1. The CDR3 contains 13 residues. CDR1 KGHSH and CDR2 LQKENI come from the germline V gene. V trimming: 8 bases; J trimming: 3 bases; junction bases outside the gene matches: 4. CDR3 DNA sequence: TGTGCCAGCCAAGGGACAGGAACAGATACGCAGTATTTT. As protein: CASQGTGTDTQYF.

In its sample, this clone was seen a few times. A much larger clone sits a single nucleotide away, making a read error possible. Other DNA sequences within the sample encode an identical CDR3. The chain couples TRBV11-3 to TRBJ1-1; D is possibly TRBD1 (5 bases). Trimming shortened V by 1 base and J by 1 base, and 7 bases separated the two germline ends. Germline loops: CDR1 SGHNT, CDR2 YENEEA. CDR3 length: 14 amino acids. In DNA, the CDR3 is TGTGCCAGCAGCTTAGGGCAGGGGAACACTGAAGCTTTCTTT. Translating gives CASSLGQGNTEAFF.

In nucleotides, the CDR3 is TGTGCCAGCAGGCAGCTAGCGGGAGTTGACACCGGGGAGCTGTTTTTT. Amino acid sequence: CASRQLAGVDTGELFF. This rearrangement joins TRBV5-4 to TRBJ2-2, with 10 bases matching TRBD2. This CDR3 has 16 residues. Trimming cost V 5 bases and J 3 bases; bases outside gene matches: 7. The V gene's germline CDR1 is SGHNT and CDR2 YYREEE (reference sequence).

This clone has a single count. The genes are TRBV2 and TRBJ2-2; tentatively, D is TRBD2 (5 bases). The V end lost 5 bases, the J end lost 8 bases, and 15 bases lay between the germline ends. CDR1 is SNHLY, CDR2 FYNNEI, per germline. This CDR3 spans 14 amino acids. CDR3 nucleotide sequence: TGTGCCAGCAGTATCGGGGTCCTTATTGGGGAGCTGTTTTTT. Its protein is CASSIGVLIGELFF. The variable domain in full, with the rest retrieved from reference TRBV2 and TRBJ2-2, is EPEVTQTPSHQVTQMGQEVILRCVPISNHLYFYWYRQILGQKVEFLVSFYNNEISEKSEIFDDQFSVERPDGSNFTLKIRSTKLEDSAMYFCASSIGVLIGELFFGEGSRLTVL.

The rearrangement links TRBV2 to TRBJ2-4; 7 bases align to TRBD1. The ends lost 5 bases at V and 1 base at J; junction bases unmatched: 5. Germline loops: CDR1 SNHLY, CDR2 FYNNEI. The CDR3 sequence is 15 residues long. The CDR3 spells CASSKEGAAKNIQYF. CDR3 DNA sequence: TGTGCCAGCAGTAAAGAGGGGGCGGCCAAAAACATTCAGTACTTC. The entire variable domain, with the rest obtained from reference TRBV2 and TRBJ2-4, is as follows: EPEVTQTPSHQVTQMGQEVILRCVPISNHLYFYWYRQILGQKVEFLVSFYNNEISEKSEIFDDQFSVERPDGSNFTLKIRSTKLEDSAMYFCASSKEGAAKNIQYFGAGTRLSVL.

V and J are TRBV5-1 and TRBJ1-1; 7 positions agree with TRBD1. With 1 base clipped from V and 1 base from J, the junction kept 1 base outside the gene matches. The length of the CDR3 is 14 residues. Germline V lookup: CDR1 SGHRS, CDR2 YFSETQ. CDR3 bases: TGCGCCAGCAGCTTGCGGGACAGGAACACTGAAGCTTTCTTT. Translation gives CASSLRDRNTEAFF.

The V call is TRBV5-5, the J call TRBJ1-4; the match to TRBD1 covers 7 bases. J was trimmed by 5 bases and V by 4 bases; bases with no gene match: 5. The CDR3 contains 14 residues. CDR1 and CDR2 (germline): SGHKS, YYEKEE (reference sequence). CDR3 in amino acids: CASSRDSWNEKLFF. Written as DNA, the CDR3 is TGTGCCAGCAGCCGGGACAGCTGGAATGAAAAACTGTTTTTT.

This clone occurred a few times. V is TRBV5-1 and J is TRBJ1-2; possible D gene TRBD1, 5 bases. This CDR3 region has 18 residues. The V end lost 1 base, the J end lost 4 bases, and 23 bases lay between the germline ends. From germline, CDR1 is SGHRS and CDR2 YFSETQ. The CDR3 sequence is CASSLSHGLGQGLYGYTF. CDR3 nucleotide sequence: TGCGCCAGCAGCTTGTCCCACGGTTTGGGTCAGGGTCTCTATGGCTACACCTTC. Combining the CDR3 with reference TRBV5-1 and TRBJ1-2 gives the whole variable domain KAGVTQTPRYLIKTRGQQVTLSCSPISGHRSVSWYQQTPGQGLQFLFEYFSETQRNKGNFPGRFSGRQFSNSRSEMNVSTLELGDSALYLCASSLSHGLGQGLYGYTFGSGTRLTVV.

This CDR3 is CASSPGTADSGNTIYF. The CDR3, as DNA: TGTGCCAGCTCACCAGGGACAGCCGACTCTGGAAACACCATATATTTT. This chain uses TRBV18 with TRBJ1-3; TRBD1 matches at 7 bases. The CDR3 has 16 amino acids. Losses at the gene ends were 2 bases for V and 0 bases for J; bases not matched to a gene: 4. The germline CDR1 and CDR2 sequences are KGHSH and LQKENI.

The chain couples TRBV13 to TRBJ1-2; D unclear. This CDR3 comprises 13 residues. Germline V CDR1 and CDR2: PRHDT, FYEKMQ (reference sequence). Trimming shortened V by 1 base and J by 4 bases, and 7 bases separated the two germline ends. CDR3 coding DNA: TGTGCCAGCAGCTTAGAAGGAGGCTATGGCTACACCTTC. Translation gives CASSLEGGYGYTF. The complete variable domain, with remaining parts taken from reference TRBV13 and TRBJ1-2, reads AAGVIQSPRHLIKEKRETATLKCYPIPRHDTVYWYQQGPGQDPQFLISFYEKMQSDKGSIPDRFSAQQFSDYHSELNMSSLELGDSALYFCASSLEGGYGYTFGSGTRLTVV.

This sequence joins TRBV5-4 and TRBJ1-2; D may be TRBD1 (6 bases). CDR1 is SGHNT and CDR2 is YYREEE in the germline V gene (reference sequence). The CDR3 consists of 13 residues. V lost 0 bases, J lost 9 bases, and 12 bases lay in between. CDR3 DNA: TGTGCCAGCAGCTTGGCGGGGGGCGCGAGCTACACCTTC. Its protein is CASSLAGGASYTF.

V is TRBV19 and J is TRBJ2-3; D remains unclear. This CDR3 contains 15 residues. V was shortened by 5 bases and J by 2 bases, with 14 bases between the two germline ends. Germline V CDR1 and CDR2: LNHDA, SQIVND (reference sequence). CDR3 nucleotide sequence: TGTGCCAGTAGTGACCGGTATGGAGTCACAGATACGCAGTATTTT. This sequence encodes CASSDRYGVTDTQYF.

V gene TRBV7-3 combines with J gene TRBJ2-7, with a possible D match to TRBD1 (5 bases). The CDR3 sequence is 15 residues long. CDR1 SGHTA and CDR2 FQGTGA come from the germline V gene. V was cut by 5 bases and J by 2 bases, with 16 bases left in between. CDR3 sequence reads: CASSPQPGKTYEQYF. The CDR3 DNA sequence: TGTGCCAGCAGCCCCCAGCCAGGGAAGACCTACGAGCAGTACTTC. Based on the CDR3 plus reference TRBV7-3 and TRBJ2-7, the full variable domain is GAGVSQTPSNKVTEKGKYVELRCDPISGHTALYWYRQSLGQGPEFLIYFQGTGAADDSGLPNDRFFAVRPEGSVSTLKIQRTERGDSAVYLCASSPQPGKTYEQYFGPGTRLTVT.

V usage is TRBV6-5 and J usage is TRBJ1-1, with 7 bases matching TRBD1. The CDR3 runs to 14 residues. Losses at the gene ends were 6 bases for V and 5 bases for J; bases not matched to a gene: 9. Germline V gives CDR1 MNHEY, CDR2 SVGAGI. Here the CDR3 reads CASRVGGAGTEAFF. Written as DNA, the CDR3 is TGTGCCAGCAGAGTAGGGGGCGCTGGGACTGAAGCTTTCTTT.

This chain uses TRBV9 with TRBJ1-2, with TRBD1 as a possible D gene (6 bases). CDR1 and CDR2 (germline): SGDLS, YYNGEE. This CDR3 is built from 13 residues. The V and J ends lost 2 bases and 8 bases respectively, with 13 bases between them. CDR3 region: CASSVQQGLGYTF. CDR3 DNA: TGTGCCAGCAGCGTCCAACAGGGTCTAGGCTACACCTTC.

The chain is built from TRBV7-6 and TRBJ2-1; 10 bases are a match to TRBD1. The CDR3 loop spans 15 amino acids. V shed 5 bases and J 6 bases; nucleotides not matched to a gene: 7. Germline-derived CDR1 and CDR2 are SGHVS and FNYEAQ. CDR3 in amino acids: CASSDRDRGFNEQFF. The CDR3 region has the DNA TGTGCCAGCAGCGACCGGGACAGGGGATTCAATGAGCAGTTCTTC. The variable domain in full, with the rest retrieved from reference TRBV7-6 and TRBJ2-1, is GAGVSQSPRYKVTKRGQDVALRCDPISGHVSLYWYRQALGQGPEFLTYFNYEAQQDKSGLPNDRFSAERPEGSISTLTIQRTEQRDSAMYRCASSDRDRGFNEQFFGPGTRLTVL.